The sequence of this TCR beta chain was determined in a study of shared clonotypes between healthy human individuals. Donors comprised only Caucasian adults living in Nashville, Tennessee. It was into CD45RA+ naive and CD45RA-negative memory subsets that the CD4+ cells were split. TCRdb's table, derived via immunoSEQ multiplex PCR, lists solely in-frame clones and lacks some. This table holds under 1,100,000 clones, about four fifths found once. Germline V CDR1 and CDR2: SGHRS, YFSETQ. The CDR3 covers 13 residues. Trimming left V 2 bases short and J 3 bases short, with 8 bases between. Sequencing input: memory CD4+ T cells from PBMCs. Noted subset: CD45RA-negative fraction. V gene TRBV5-1 combines with J gene TRBJ1-1, with D possibly TRBD1 on 5 matching bases. The TCR comes from a man between 18 and 29 years old in good health. Some clones in this sample may be carry-over from other donors' samples. DNA of the CDR3: TGCGCCAGCAGCTTTATGGGGGACACTGAAGCTTTCTTT. The encoded protein is CASSFMGDTEAFF.